Reported below is one T cell receptor (beta chain). The antigen is unknown. This specimen comes from a study of cytomegalovirus exposure and HLA in healthy donors. Points from the study as a whole: Testing in vitro showed a few CMV-associated chains specific for CMV antigens. When a later analysis was performed, an Asian-associated ancestry cluster reportedly had fewer N-insertions than the roughly 690-donor mean. The productive fraction for most TCR beta V segments was about 90% or about 30% in an earlier analysis.

Healthy bone marrow donors made up the cohort. PCR used 60 Vbeta primers and 13 Jbeta primers. Using immunoSEQ multiplex PCR, the repertoire was profiled, and TCRdb retains in-frame clones only, with some absent. This table has about 160,000 clones, around 78% appearing once. Source material: PBMCs. The TCR was taken from a woman aged 40 to 50 in good health and CMV-seronegative.

CDR3 coding DNA: TGTGCCAGCAGTTTCAGGAGGGCCGAGCAGTACTTC. Translation gives CASSFRRAEQYF. This chain connects TRBV28 to TRBJ2-7; possibly TRBD2 for D (6 bases). The CDR3 is 12 amino acids. Trimming cost V 3 bases and J 6 bases, with 9 bases left between them. Germline V gene data show CDR1 as MDHEN and CDR2 as SYDVKM.